This T cell receptor beta chain came from a study of CXCR3-negative and CXCR3-positive naive CD8 T cells. Study observations and caveats: Much lower diversity was found in memory CD8+ cells, while both naive subsets had comparably high diversity.

This clonotype is medium-sized by frequency. Its antigen is not identified. The method, 5' RACE with UMI labels, was used to prepare the TRB cDNA libraries. No DNA is given; TCRdb re-called the 5' RACE reads and lists each CDR3 protein once. The table for this sample gives 6,000 or so distinct CDR3 sequences. Germline V lookup: CDR1 SQVTM, CDR2 ANQGSEA. This CDR3 has 12 residues. The TCR was taken from a human donor in good health. Some clones in this sample may be carry-over from other donors' samples. Sequenced material: naive CXCR3- CD8+ T cells from blood. The subset denotes: CD45RO-CCR7+CD27+CD95- naive CD8+ T cells lacking CXCR3 (TNR3-). The chain carries TRBV29-1 and TRBJ2-7. The CDR3 protein is CSVEGRAYEQYF.